A single sample gave rise to the 29 T cell receptor beta chains below, sequenced in a study of T cells in women clearing cervical HPV infection. TCRdb keeps only in-frame clones here, not all; method: immunoSEQ multiplex PCR. The sample has 35,000 to 45,000 clones, and its top ten clones hold about 5.8%. The sequenced sample consisted of blood buffy coat. These receptors were obtained from a woman between 18 and 69 years old with a cervical HPV16 infection that either progressed to CIN3+ or cleared (not recorded which).

Note on this clone: The read stops 3 residues short of the end of the CDR3; the missing end is completed from the germline J gene. Other DNA sequences in this specimen translate into the identical CDR3. The chain uses TRBV19 and TRBJ1-2; D is uncertain. The germline V gene encodes CDR1 LNHDA and CDR2 SQIVND (reference sequence). The CDR3 runs to 11 residues. Partial CDR3 DNA: TGTGCCAGTAGTATCGACTGGGGC. Residues: CASSIDWG. The whole CDR3 sequence is CASSIDWGYTF. The whole variable domain, remainder taken from reference TRBV19 and TRBJ1-2, is DGGITQSPKYLFRKEGQNVTLSCEQNLNHDAMYWYRQDPGQGLRLIYYSQIVNDFQKGDIAEGYSVSREKKESFPLTVTSAQKNPTAFYLCASSIDWGYTFGSGTRLTVV.

Remarks on this clone: The CDR3 is cut off 3 residues early in the read; its end comes from the germline J gene. The rearrangement links TRBV5-8 to TRBJ2-1; TRBD1 matches 8 bases. The trim removed 4 bases at V and 1 base at J, leaving 4 bases unmatched. Germline V gene data show CDR1 as SGHTS and CDR2 as YDEGEE. The CDR3 length is 15 residues. CDR3 DNA, as far as it was read: TGTGCCAGCAGCCCAGACAGGGGTTCCTACAATGAG. Protein product: CASSPDRGSYNE. The entire CDR3 sequence reads CASSPDRGSYNEQFF.

Details on this clone: The DNA ends 3 residues before the CDR3 does, and the rest of the CDR3 is filled in from the germline J gene. The chain employs TRBV20-1 and TRBJ2-3; 7 positions match TRBD1. Trimming at V came to 6 bases and at J to 4 bases, leaving 13 bases not matched to a gene. Germline lookup yields CDR1 DFQATT and CDR2 SNEGSKA (reference sequence). The CDR3 totals 15 residues. The CDR3 spells CSANKRLTGADTQYF. Incomplete CDR3 DNA: TGCAGTGCAAATAAGCGACTCACAGGGGCAGATACG.

For this clone: Relative to the germline gene, one junction end is altered; a read error may explain this. The CDR3 end is not reached by the read, which stops 3 residues before it; the germline J gene fills it in. This chain connects TRBV4-2 to TRBJ2-3; the match to TRBD1 covers 7 bases. Germline V lookup: CDR1 LGHNA, CDR2 YNFKEQ. CDR3 length: 13 residues. CDR3: CASSELGGGTQYF. The CDR3 DNA, read in part, is TGCGCCAGCAGCGAGTTAGGGGGCGGAACG.

Regarding this clone: The read ends 3 residues before the CDR3 terminus; that terminus is restored from the germline J gene. The chain employs TRBV10-1 and TRBJ2-3; 14 bases match TRBD2. Trimming at V came to 5 bases and at J to 0 bases, leaving 10 bases not matched to a gene. CDR3 length: 19 amino acids. The germline gives CDR1 WNHNN, CDR2 SYGVQD (reference sequence). The CDR3 is CASSSVGLAGGPSTDTQYF. Incomplete CDR3 DNA: TGCGCCAGCAGTTCCGTCGGACTAGCGGGAGGACCTAGCACAGATACG.

Note on this clone: The read comes to an end 3 residues before the CDR3 does, leaving the germline J gene to fill in the end. The rearrangement links TRBV18 to TRBJ1-2, with D perhaps matching TRBD1 (6 bases). The CDR3 consists of 15 residues. Germline CDR1 and CDR2: KGHSH and LQKENI. The CDR3: CASSLSGTRVDTYTF. The sequenced CDR3 bases are TGTGCCAGCTCACTTTCCGGGACAAGGGTGGATACC.

Here the CDR3 reads CAWNTGFSTDTQYF. Partial CDR3 DNA: TGTGCCTGGAATACAGGGTTCAGCACAGATACG. The rearrangement links TRBV30 to TRBJ2-3, with D possibly matching TRBD1 (6 bases). The read ends 3 residues shy of where the CDR3 ends; the end is completed using the germline J gene. V gave up 4 bases and J gave up 0 bases, with 11 bases separating them. Germline V gene sequence: CDR1 GTSNPN, CDR2 SVGIG (reference sequence). The CDR3 has 14 amino acids.

On this clone: The read ends 3 residues shy of where the CDR3 ends; the end is completed using the germline J gene. The chain uses TRBV20-1 and TRBJ1-5; tentative D call: TRBD1 (6 bases). Germline lookup yields CDR1 DFQATT and CDR2 SNEGSKA (reference sequence). Trimming pared 0 bases from V and 4 bases from J, leaving 13 bases between. The length of the CDR3 is 15 residues. The sequenced part of the CDR3 DNA is TGCAGTGCTAGAGATCAGGGGACCGGGAATCAGCCC. This sequence encodes CSARDQGTGNQP. The whole CDR3 sequence is CSARDQGTGNQPQHF.

Concerning this clone itself: Coverage ceases 3 residues before the CDR3 finishes, and the germline J gene fills in the end. The chain is built from TRBV2 and TRBJ2-2; TRBD1 agrees at 9 bases. The CDR3 loop spans 14 amino acids. The germline V gene encodes CDR1 SNHLY and CDR2 FYNNEI. This CDR3 reads CASRRQGVNSPLFF. Incomplete CDR3 DNA: TGTGCCAGCAGAAGACAGGGGGTTAATTCACCG.

About this clone: The read falls 3 residues short of the CDR3 end, and the missing part is taken from the germline J gene. The chain is built from TRBV11-3 and TRBJ2-7; possibly TRBD1 for D (6 bases). Germline V gene data show CDR1 as SGHNT and CDR2 as YENEEA. The CDR3 is 14 residues long. V lost 3 bases and J lost 4, with 13 bases in between. The sequenced CDR3 bases are TGTGCCAGCAGCTTCGGACAGACACCATACGAG. As protein: CASSFGQTPYE. The full CDR3 reads CASSFGQTPYEQYF.

Note on this clone: The read stops 3 residues short of the end of the CDR3; the missing end is completed from the germline J gene. J is TRBJ2-1 and V is TRBV7-9; D gene ambiguous. V lost 6 bases and J 0 bases, leaving 9 bases between the germline ends. The germline V gene encodes CDR1 SEHNR and CDR2 FQNEAQ (reference sequence). The length of the CDR3 is 14 residues. The CDR3 sequence: CASSLTSSYNEQFF. CDR3 bases read: TGTGCCAGCAGTTTAACATCCTCCTACAATGAG.

As to this clone: The CDR3 end falls 3 residues outside the read, so it is completed with the germline J gene. The rearrangement links TRBV16 to TRBJ1-3; D gene ambiguous. The CDR3 runs to 14 residues. Trimming stripped 2 bases from V and 2 bases from J, with 7 bases between. The germline V gene has CDR1 KGHSY and CDR2 FQNENV. CDR3 residues: CASSQLLPGNTIYF. The covered CDR3 bases are TGTGCCAGCAGCCAACTCCTACCTGGAAACACC.

The DNA read from the CDR3 is TGTGCCTGGAGCCCGGGACTAGCGGGAGGAGAGCCCACCTACGAG. It is translated as CAWSPGLAGGEPTYE. The CDR3 in its entirety is CAWSPGLAGGEPTYEQYF. V gene TRBV30 combines with J gene TRBJ2-7; TRBD2 matches 15 bases. The CDR3 is cut off 3 residues early in the read; its end comes from the germline J gene. The V gene's germline CDR1 is GTSNPN and CDR2 SVGIG (reference sequence). The junction had 11 bases not matched to a gene; V was cut back by 3 bases and J by 2 bases. This CDR3 is built from 18 residues.

In regard to this clone: The CDR3 end falls 3 residues outside the read, so it is completed with the germline J gene. The chain joins TRBV7-8 to TRBJ2-5; tentative D call: TRBD2 (5 bases). Trimming left V 8 bases short and J 4 bases short, with 8 bases between. Looked up from germline, CDR1 is SGHVS and CDR2 is FQNEAQ. The CDR3 consists of 11 residues. The CDR3 spells CASPEGETQYF. Partial CDR3 DNA: TGTGCCAGCCCCGAGGGAGAGACC.

Points on this clone: The read halts 3 residues ahead of the CDR3 end, with the missing end drawn from the germline J gene. The rearrangement joins TRBV7-9 to TRBJ2-7, with D perhaps TRBD2 (5 bases). The length of the CDR3 is 13 residues. CDR1 and CDR2 from the germline V gene are SEHNR and FQNEAQ (reference sequence). V was cut by 5 bases and J by 4 bases, with 12 bases left in between. The CDR3 bases that were read are TGTGCCAGCAGCCCCGAGGGTGGGTACGAG. Encoded protein: CASSPEGGYE. The full CDR3 is CASSPEGGYEQYF.

Concerning this clone itself: The observed sequence ends 3 residues before the CDR3 terminus, with the missing tail filled in from the germline J gene. The rearrangement uses TRBV7-3 and TRBJ2-1, with TRBD2 identical over 10 bases. CDR3 length: 15 residues. The V gene's germline CDR1 is SGHTA and CDR2 FQGTGA. Trimming at V came to 5 bases and at J to 9 bases, leaving 10 bases not matched to a gene. The CDR3 here is CASSINSGRFVEQFF. Partial CDR3 DNA: TGTGCCAGCAGCATAAATAGCGGGAGGTTTGTTGAG.

As for this clone: The read finishes 3 residues shy of the CDR3 end, and the germline J gene is used to complete it. This chain uses TRBV19 with TRBJ2-2; D gene uncertain. The CDR3 is 13 amino acids. V was pared by 3 bases and J by 6 bases, with 8 bases between. Germline-derived CDR1 and CDR2 are LNHDA and SQIVND (reference sequence). The sequenced part of the CDR3 DNA is TGTGCCAGTAGTATGAGCTTCGCCGGGGAG. Amino acid sequence: CASSMSFAGE. The whole CDR3 protein is CASSMSFAGELFF. Full variable domain (rest looked up from reference TRBV19 and TRBJ2-2): DGGITQSPKYLFRKEGQNVTLSCEQNLNHDAMYWYRQDPGQGLRLIYYSQIVNDFQKGDIAEGYSVSREKKESFPLTVTSAQKNPTAFYLCASSMSFAGELFFGEGSRLTVL.

Note on this clone: With the read ending 3 residues before the CDR3 end, the germline J gene is used to fill in that end. The genes are TRBV5-1 and TRBJ1-1, with 9 bases identical to TRBD1. Germline V gene data show CDR1 as SGHRS and CDR2 as YFSETQ. V lost 0 bases and J lost 5; bases outside the gene matches: 5. This CDR3 contains 15 residues. CDR3: CASSLADRGWTEAFF. The DNA read from the CDR3 is TGCGCCAGCAGCTTGGCGGACAGGGGCTGGACTGAA.

As concerns this clone: The sequenced fragment ends 3 residues before the CDR3 boundary, so the rest is inferred from the germline J gene. The chain combines TRBV18 with TRBJ2-5; 7 bases fit TRBD1. CDR1 KGHSH and CDR2 LQKENI come from the germline V gene. This CDR3 spans 15 amino acids. With 2 bases clipped from V and 2 bases from J, the junction kept 5 bases outside the gene matches. This chain's CDR3 is CASSPMGQKQETQYF. The part of the CDR3 DNA that was read is TGTGCCAGCTCACCAATGGGACAGAAACAAGAGACC.

Notes on this clone: The CDR3 is cut off 3 residues early in the read; its end comes from the germline J gene. V and J are TRBV6-1 and TRBJ2-7; D not resolved. Germline assignment: CDR1 MNHNS and CDR2 SASEGT. Trimming stripped 1 base from V and 0 bases from J, with 7 bases between. The CDR3 consists of 14 residues. CDR3 bases read: TGTGCCAGCAGTGAAGTGGCCAGCTCCTACGAG. It encodes CASSEVASSYE. The whole CDR3 protein is CASSEVASSYEQYF.

Turning to this clone: Read sequence stops 3 residues before the CDR3 end, and the germline J gene provides the missing end. The chain employs TRBV18 and TRBJ1-2; D remains ambiguous. The CDR3 is 15 amino acids. The germline CDR1 and CDR2 sequences are KGHSH and LQKENI. The CDR3 spells CASSAMEGSEYDYTF. CDR3 bases read: TGTGCCAGCTCAGCCATGGAGGGCTCGGAATACGAC.

The part of the CDR3 DNA that was read is TGCGCCAGCAGCCCAACCCCGGACAGGGAGAGTGGAAAA. Protein: CASSPTPDRESGK. The entire CDR3 protein reads CASSPTPDRESGKLFF. V and J are TRBV4-1 and TRBJ1-4; TRBD1 matches 8 bases. The CDR3 is cut off 3 residues early in the read; its end comes from the germline J gene. The CDR3 sequence is 16 residues long. Germline-derived CDR1 and CDR2 are MGHRA and YSYEKL. The ends lost 4 bases at V and 10 bases at J; junction bases unmatched: 14.

Remarks on this clone: The read terminates 3 residues ahead of where the CDR3 ends, so the germline J gene completes it. The chain couples TRBV5-1 to TRBJ1-1; 8 bases fit TRBD1. J lost 5 bases, V lost 2 bases, and 8 bases had no gene match. The germline V gene encodes CDR1 SGHRS and CDR2 YFSETQ. CDR3 length: 15 residues. The sequenced CDR3 bases are TGCGCCAGCAGCTTATTAGAACAGGGGGGGACTGAA. This sequence encodes CASSLLEQGGTE. The entire CDR3 protein reads CASSLLEQGGTEAFF.

As regards this clone: The missing CDR3 end, 3 residues past where the read stops, is filled in from the germline J gene. The J gene is TRBJ2-1, the V gene TRBV11-3, with D possibly TRBD1 on 6 matching bases. The germline V and J ends were trimmed by 2 bases and 9 bases, with 14 bases remaining between them. The CDR3 runs to 14 residues. Germline lookup yields CDR1 SGHNT and CDR2 YENEEA. CDR3 region: CASSLTGTTSEQFF. CDR3 bases read: TGTGCCAGCAGCTTAACCGGGACAACGAGTGAG.

Regarding this clone: The CDR3 end falls 3 residues outside the read, so it is completed with the germline J gene. The genes are TRBV7-9 and TRBJ1-1, with D tentatively TRBD1 (6 bases). There are 15 residues in the CDR3. CDR1 and CDR2 from the germline V gene are SEHNR and FQNEAQ (reference sequence). The V end was cut by 5 bases, the J end by 6 bases, with 19 bases between. This CDR3 reads CASSPFRGQSAEAFF. The CDR3 bases that were read are TGTGCCAGCAGCCCATTCAGAGGACAGAGCGCTGAA.

Turning to this clone: The CDR3 end falls 3 residues outside the read, so it is completed with the germline J gene. The rearrangement uses TRBV6-2 or TRBV6-3 and TRBJ2-7; no clear D gene. CDR3 length equals 11 residues. Between the trimmed V and J ends, which lost 2 bases and 6 bases, there was a span of 5 bases. Germline loops: CDR1 MNHEY, CDR2 SVGEGT. CDR3 residues: CASSYPSEQYF. CDR3 bases read: TGTGCCAGCAGTTACCCGTCCGAG.

As to this clone: The CDR3 end lies 3 residues beyond the end of the read and is filled in from the germline J gene. The rearrangement links TRBV13 to TRBJ2-7; tentatively, D is TRBD1 (6 bases). The germline V and J ends were trimmed by 4 bases and 3 bases, with 16 bases remaining between them. CDR1 is PRHDT and CDR2 is FYEKMQ in the germline V gene (reference sequence). This CDR3 contains 15 residues. This CDR3 reads CASSSTGAIHYEQYF. CDR3 bases read: TGTGCCAGCAGCTCGACAGGCGCTATACACTACGAG.

Partial CDR3 DNA: TGTGCCAGCAGCTTGTCTAGAGTCGGGGAG. Its protein product is CASSLSRVGE. Given in full, the CDR3 is CASSLSRVGELFF. The genes are TRBV7-9 and TRBJ2-2; no clear D. Read coverage stops 3 residues before the CDR3 terminus; the germline J gene supplies the remainder. This CDR3 spans 13 amino acids. Between the trimmed V and J ends, which lost 3 bases and 7 bases, there was a span of 9 bases. Germline V lookup: CDR1 SEHNR, CDR2 FQNEAQ (reference sequence).

On this clone itself: Coverage ceases 3 residues before the CDR3 finishes, and the germline J gene fills in the end. This chain uses TRBV18 with TRBJ2-2; TRBD2 is a possible D gene (6 bases). Germline CDR1 reads KGHSH; CDR2 reads LQKENI. Deletions cut 2 bases from V and 5 bases from J, with 21 bases between. This CDR3 spans 18 amino acids. The CDR3 DNA, read in part, is TGTGCCAGCTCACCATTCCGCACAGTCGGCGCGGGAACCGGGGAG. It yields the protein CASSPFRTVGAGTGE. The whole CDR3 reads CASSPFRTVGAGTGELFF.